The present TCR beta chain was sequenced within a study of blood T cells in healthy people across ages. The V segment lost 1 base and the J segment 10 bases; nucleotides outside the gene matches: 8. From germline, CDR1 is SGHRS and CDR2 YFSETQ. The CDR3 is 15 amino acids. Study-level results: Higher diversity and more naive CD4+ cells were features of long-lived donors, compared to aged donors.

A word on this clonotype: What it binds is unknown.

For the second PCR, which ran for about 6 to 11 cycles, a sample-barcoded 5' primer and a J-beta primer mix were used. TCRdb redid the calling of the 5' RACE reads with MiXCR, one entry per CDR3 protein. The sample includes 750,000 to 1,000,000 distinct CDR3 sequences, 25% to 30% of them seen just once. This sample also appeared in a second study, on T cells of mothers and their children. As that study records: The second PCR's M1S primer added sample barcodes and 2-4 random nucleotides.

This chain links TRBV5-1 with TRBJ1-6, with 7 nucleotides matching TRBD1. The sequence came from a woman aged 40 to 50 in good health. The sample was blood. CDR3 sequence (DNA): TGCGCCAGCAGCTTGTCAGGGACAGACAGATCACCCCTCCACTTT. Amino acids: CASSLSGTDRSPLHF.